This is a list of T cell receptor beta chains from one sample in a study of shared clonotypes between healthy human individuals. TCRdb keeps only in-frame clones here, not all; method: immunoSEQ multiplex PCR. The sample lists 2 million to 3 million clones, approximately 93% occurring once. The sequenced sample consisted of naive CD4+ T cells from PBMCs. The receptors originated from a man between 18 and 35 years old in good health. Some clones in this sample may be carry-over from other donors' samples. Both conserved end residues are trimmed from each CDR3. D genes are given only for firm matches.

d_call	j_call	v_call	cdr3_aa
.	TRBJ2-1	TRBV28	ASSPPGFSYNEQF
TRBD2	TRBJ2-1	TRBV28	ASRVGLVALNEQF
.	TRBJ2-7	TRBV30	AWKGLRGEQY
TRBD1	TRBJ2-5	TRBV7-2	ASSPGDTSPTGGRQTQY
.	TRBJ1-2	TRBV20-1	SAPQGYGYT
TRBD1	TRBJ1-5	TRBV6-1	ASSADRLRNQPQH
TRBD2	TRBJ2-2	TRBV7-2	ASSLDSGGNTGELF
TRBD1	TRBJ1-1	TRBV11-2	ASSSGTGGSEAF
.	TRBJ2-2	TRBV5-4	ASSGPWGTGELF
.	TRBJ2-3	TRBV7-3	ASSRGSAGVADTQY
.	TRBJ1-5	TRBV7-2	ASSLGGGSHQPQH
.	TRBJ2-2	TRBV28	ASSRSPGELF
.	TRBJ1-1	TRBV30	AWSFRPRNTEAF
.	TRBJ2-2	TRBV10-3	AISGFVSAANTGELF
.	TRBJ2-1	TRBV2	ASSESGNQF
TRBD2	TRBJ2-1	TRBV7-6	ASSPHPSGRAYNEQF
.	TRBJ2-5	TRBV7-2	ASSQGRVVETQY
.	TRBJ2-1	TRBV5-1	ASSLDGTVAYNEQF
.	TRBJ2-2	TRBV11-3	ASSLVGGVPNTGELF
TRBD2	TRBJ2-5	TRBV10-3	AISESGTSGRVPY
.	TRBJ2-5	TRBV5-5	ASRLGRQPETQY
.	TRBJ2-2	TRBV5-1	ASSLLNRAAGELF
.	TRBJ2-5	TRBV5-1	ASSWGVGRPAQETQY
.	TRBJ1-3	TRBV25-1	ASSRGSSSGNTIY
TRBD2	TRBJ2-1	TRBV9	ASSLGTSGSWGNEQF
TRBD2	TRBJ2-5	TRBV5-1	ASSVSGQETQY
.	TRBJ2-7	TRBV28	ASSSLLAGKTYEQY
.	TRBJ1-3	TRBV10-2	ASSLDSLPYSGNTIY
TRBD2	TRBJ2-7	TRBV5-4	ASSLRAGGLYEQY
.	TRBJ2-7	TRBV5-1	ASSLEGRTGGSPQY
.	TRBJ2-5	TRBV11-2	ASSFQSSQETQY